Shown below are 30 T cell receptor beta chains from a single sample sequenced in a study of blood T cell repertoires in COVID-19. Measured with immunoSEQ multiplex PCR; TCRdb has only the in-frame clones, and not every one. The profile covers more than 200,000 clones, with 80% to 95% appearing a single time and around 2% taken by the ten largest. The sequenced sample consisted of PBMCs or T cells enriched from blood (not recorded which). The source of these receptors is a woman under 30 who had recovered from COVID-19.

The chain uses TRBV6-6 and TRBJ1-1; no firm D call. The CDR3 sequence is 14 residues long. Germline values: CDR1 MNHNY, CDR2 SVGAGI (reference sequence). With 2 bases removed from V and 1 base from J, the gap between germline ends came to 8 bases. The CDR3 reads CASSYPTPNTEAFF. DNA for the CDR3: TGTGCCAGCAGTTACCCGACACCGAACACTGAAGCTTTCTTT.

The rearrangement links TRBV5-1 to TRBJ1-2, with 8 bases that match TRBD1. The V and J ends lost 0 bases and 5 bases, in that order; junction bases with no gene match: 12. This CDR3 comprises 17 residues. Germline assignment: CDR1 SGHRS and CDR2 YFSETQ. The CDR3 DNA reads TGCGCCAGCAGCTTGGAAGGACAGGGAGTCCGGGAATATGGCTACACCTTC. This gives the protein CASSLEGQGVREYGYTF.

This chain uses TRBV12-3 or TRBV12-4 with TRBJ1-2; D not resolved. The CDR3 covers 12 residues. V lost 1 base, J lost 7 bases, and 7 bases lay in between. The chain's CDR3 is CASSLVPGGYTF. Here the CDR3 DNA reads TGTGCCAGCAGTTTAGTCCCCGGTGGCTACACCTTC.

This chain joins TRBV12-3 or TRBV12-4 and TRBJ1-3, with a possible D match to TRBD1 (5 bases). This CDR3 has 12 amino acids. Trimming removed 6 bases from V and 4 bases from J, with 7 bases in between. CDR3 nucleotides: TGTGCCAGCAGCCGACAGGGAAACACCATATATTTT. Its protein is CASSRQGNTIYF.

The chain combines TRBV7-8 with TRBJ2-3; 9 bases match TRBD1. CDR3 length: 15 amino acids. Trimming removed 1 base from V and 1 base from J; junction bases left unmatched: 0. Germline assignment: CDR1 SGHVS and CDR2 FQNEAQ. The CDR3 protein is CASSLGQGGTDTQYF. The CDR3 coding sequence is TGTGCCAGCAGCTTAGGACAGGGGGGCACAGATACGCAGTATTTT.

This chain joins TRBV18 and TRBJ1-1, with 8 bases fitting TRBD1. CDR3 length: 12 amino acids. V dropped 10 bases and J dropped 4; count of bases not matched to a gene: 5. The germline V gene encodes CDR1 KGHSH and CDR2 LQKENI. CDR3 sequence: CATGQGVTEAFF. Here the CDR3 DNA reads TGTGCCACCGGACAGGGTGTCACTGAAGCTTTCTTT.

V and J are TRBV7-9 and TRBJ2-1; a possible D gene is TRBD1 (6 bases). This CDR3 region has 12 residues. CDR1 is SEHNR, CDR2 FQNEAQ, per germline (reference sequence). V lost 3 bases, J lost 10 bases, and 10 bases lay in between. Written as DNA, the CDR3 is TGTGCCAGCAGCTTCGGGACACCAGAGCAGTTCTTC. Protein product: CASSFGTPEQFF.

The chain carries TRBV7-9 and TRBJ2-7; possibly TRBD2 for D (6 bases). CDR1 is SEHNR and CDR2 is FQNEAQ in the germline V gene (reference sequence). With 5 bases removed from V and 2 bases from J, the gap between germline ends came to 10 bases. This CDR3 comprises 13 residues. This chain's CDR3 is CASSGGTAYEQYF. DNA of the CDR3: TGTGCCAGCAGCGGGGGGACGGCCTACGAGCAGTACTTC.

The CDR3 sequence: CASSGSETQYF. CDR3 coding DNA: TGCGCCAGCAGCGGGAGTGAGACCCAGTACTTC. The rearrangement links TRBV5-1 to TRBJ2-5; tentative D call: TRBD2 (5 bases). Germline CDR1 SGHRS, CDR2 YFSETQ. Trimming removed 4 bases at V and 5 bases at J, with 6 bases between. The CDR3 runs 11 residues.

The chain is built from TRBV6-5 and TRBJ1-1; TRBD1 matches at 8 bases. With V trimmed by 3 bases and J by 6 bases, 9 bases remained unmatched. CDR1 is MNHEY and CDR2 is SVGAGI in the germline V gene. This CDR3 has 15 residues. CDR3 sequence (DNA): TGTGCCAGCAGTTATCCGCCAGGGGGCATGGCTGAAGCTTTCTTT. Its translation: CASSYPPGGMAEAFF.

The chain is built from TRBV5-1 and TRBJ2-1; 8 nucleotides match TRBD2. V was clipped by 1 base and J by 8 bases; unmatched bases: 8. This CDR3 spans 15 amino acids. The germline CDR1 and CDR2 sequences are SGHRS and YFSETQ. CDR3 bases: TGCGCCAGCAGCTTGTTCGGGACTAGAGAGGATGAGCAGTTCTTC. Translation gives CASSLFGTREDEQFF. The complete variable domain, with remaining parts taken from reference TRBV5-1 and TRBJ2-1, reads KAGVTQTPRYLIKTRGQQVTLSCSPISGHRSVSWYQQTPGQGLQFLFEYFSETQRNKGNFPGRFSGRQFSNSRSEMNVSTLELGDSALYLCASSLFGTREDEQFFGPGTRLTVL.

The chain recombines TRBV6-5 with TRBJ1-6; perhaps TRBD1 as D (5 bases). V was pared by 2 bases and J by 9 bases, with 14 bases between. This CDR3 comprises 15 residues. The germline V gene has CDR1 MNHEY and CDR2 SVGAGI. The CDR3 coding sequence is TGTGCCAGCAGTTACGGTGTCAGGGTGGGTTCACCCCTCCACTTT. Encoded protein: CASSYGVRVGSPLHF.

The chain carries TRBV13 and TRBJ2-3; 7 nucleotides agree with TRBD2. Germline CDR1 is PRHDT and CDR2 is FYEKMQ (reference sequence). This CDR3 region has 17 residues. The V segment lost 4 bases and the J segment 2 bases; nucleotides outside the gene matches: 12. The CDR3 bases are TGTGCCAGCAGCTCAGACGGCGCTGCGGGGGTCACAGATACGCAGTATTTT. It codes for CASSSDGAAGVTDTQYF.

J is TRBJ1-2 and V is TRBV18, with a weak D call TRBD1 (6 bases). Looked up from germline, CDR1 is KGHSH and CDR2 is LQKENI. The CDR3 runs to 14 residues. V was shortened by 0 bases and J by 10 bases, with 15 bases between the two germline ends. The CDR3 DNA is TGTGCCAGCTCACCACCGGGGGGGCCGTCGTTCTACACCTTC. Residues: CASSPPGGPSFYTF.

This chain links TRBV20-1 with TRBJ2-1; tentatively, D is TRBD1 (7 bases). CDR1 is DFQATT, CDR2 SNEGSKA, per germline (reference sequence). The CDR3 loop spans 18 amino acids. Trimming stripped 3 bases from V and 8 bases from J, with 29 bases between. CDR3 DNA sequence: TGCAGTGCTAGTCACCCATTTATCCGGCAGGGGGGAAGCGATGAGCAGTTCTTC. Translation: CSASHPFIRQGGSDEQFF.

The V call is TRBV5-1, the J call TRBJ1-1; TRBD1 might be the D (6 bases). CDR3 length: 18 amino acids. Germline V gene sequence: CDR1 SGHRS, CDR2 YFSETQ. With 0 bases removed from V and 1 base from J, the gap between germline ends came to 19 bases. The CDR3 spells CASSLDARVRTENTEAFF. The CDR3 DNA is TGCGCCAGCAGCTTGGACGCCCGTGTTAGGACAGAGAACACTGAAGCTTTCTTT.

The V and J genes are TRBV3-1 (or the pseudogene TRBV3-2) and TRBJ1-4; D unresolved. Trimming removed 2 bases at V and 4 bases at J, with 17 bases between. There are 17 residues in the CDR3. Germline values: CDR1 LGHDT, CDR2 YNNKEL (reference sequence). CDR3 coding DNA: TGTGCCAGCAGCCAAAGCCGAGACATCCTCTTTAATGAAAAACTGTTTTTT. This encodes CASSQSRDILFNEKLFF.

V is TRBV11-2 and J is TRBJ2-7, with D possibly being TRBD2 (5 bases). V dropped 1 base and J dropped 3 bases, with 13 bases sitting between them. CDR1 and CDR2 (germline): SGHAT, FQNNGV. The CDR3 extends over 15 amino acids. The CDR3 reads CASSLAREFLYEQYF. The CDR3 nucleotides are TGTGCCAGCAGCTTAGCGAGGGAGTTTCTCTACGAGCAGTACTTC.

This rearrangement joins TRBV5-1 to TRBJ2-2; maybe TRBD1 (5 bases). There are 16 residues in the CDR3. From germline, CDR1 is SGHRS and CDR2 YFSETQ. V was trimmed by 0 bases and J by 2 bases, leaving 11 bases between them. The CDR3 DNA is TGCGCCAGCAGCTTGGCGGTGACAGATAACACCGGGGAGCTGTTTTTT. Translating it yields CASSLAVTDNTGELFF.

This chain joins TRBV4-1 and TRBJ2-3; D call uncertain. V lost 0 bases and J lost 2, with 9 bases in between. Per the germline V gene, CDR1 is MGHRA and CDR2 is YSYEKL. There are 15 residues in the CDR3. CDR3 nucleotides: TGCGCCAGCAGCCAAGAAATACAGTTCACAGATACGCAGTATTTT. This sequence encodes CASSQEIQFTDTQYF.

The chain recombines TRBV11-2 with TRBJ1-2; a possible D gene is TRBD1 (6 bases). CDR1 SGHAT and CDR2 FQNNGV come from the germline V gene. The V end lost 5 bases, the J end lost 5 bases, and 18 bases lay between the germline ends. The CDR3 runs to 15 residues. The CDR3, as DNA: TGTGCCAGCAGCACCTATCAGGGGAGAGGGTATGGCTACACCTTC. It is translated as CASSTYQGRGYGYTF.

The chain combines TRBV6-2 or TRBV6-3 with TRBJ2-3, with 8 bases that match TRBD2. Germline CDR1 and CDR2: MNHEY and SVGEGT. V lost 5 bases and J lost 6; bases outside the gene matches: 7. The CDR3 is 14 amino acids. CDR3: CASSGTRAADTQYF. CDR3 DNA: TGTGCCAGCAGTGGGACTAGGGCGGCGGATACGCAGTATTTT.

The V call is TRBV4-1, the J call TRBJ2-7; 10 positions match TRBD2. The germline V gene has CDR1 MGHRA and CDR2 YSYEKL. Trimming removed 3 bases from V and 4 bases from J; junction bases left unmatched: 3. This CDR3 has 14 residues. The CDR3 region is CASSHASGSYEQYF. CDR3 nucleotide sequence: TGCGCCAGCAGCCACGCTAGCGGGAGTTACGAGCAGTACTTC.

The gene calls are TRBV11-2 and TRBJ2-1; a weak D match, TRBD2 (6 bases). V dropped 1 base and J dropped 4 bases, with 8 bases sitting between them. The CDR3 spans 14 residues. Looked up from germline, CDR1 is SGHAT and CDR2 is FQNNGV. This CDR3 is CASSLGGIYNEQFF. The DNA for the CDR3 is TGTGCCAGCAGCTTAGGCGGGATTTACAATGAGCAGTTCTTC.

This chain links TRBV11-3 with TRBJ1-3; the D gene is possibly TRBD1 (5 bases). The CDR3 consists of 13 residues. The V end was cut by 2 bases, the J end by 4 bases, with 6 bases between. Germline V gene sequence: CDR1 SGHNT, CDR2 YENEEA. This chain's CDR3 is CASSLSGGNTIYF. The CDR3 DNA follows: TGTGCCAGCAGCTTATCAGGGGGAAACACCATATATTTT.

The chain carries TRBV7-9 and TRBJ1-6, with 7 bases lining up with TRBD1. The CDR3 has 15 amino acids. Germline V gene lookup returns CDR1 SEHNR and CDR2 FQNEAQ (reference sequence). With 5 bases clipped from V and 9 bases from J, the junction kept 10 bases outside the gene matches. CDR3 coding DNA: TGTGCCAGCAGCCAAACCGACAGGGCCCCTTCACCCCTCCACTTT. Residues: CASSQTDRAPSPLHF.

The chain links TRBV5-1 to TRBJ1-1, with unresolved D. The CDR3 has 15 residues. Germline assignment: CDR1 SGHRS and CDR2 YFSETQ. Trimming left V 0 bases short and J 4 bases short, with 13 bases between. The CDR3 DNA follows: TGCGCCAGCAGCTTGGAATCAAGACTGGGCACTGAAGCTTTCTTT. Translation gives CASSLESRLGTEAFF.

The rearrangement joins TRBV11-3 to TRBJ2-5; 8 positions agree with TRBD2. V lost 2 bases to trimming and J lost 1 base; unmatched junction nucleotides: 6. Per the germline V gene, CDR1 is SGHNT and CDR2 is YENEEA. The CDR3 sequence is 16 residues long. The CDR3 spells CASSLLTGGSQETQYF. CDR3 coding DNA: TGTGCCAGCAGCTTATTAACGGGGGGGTCCCAAGAGACCCAGTACTTC.

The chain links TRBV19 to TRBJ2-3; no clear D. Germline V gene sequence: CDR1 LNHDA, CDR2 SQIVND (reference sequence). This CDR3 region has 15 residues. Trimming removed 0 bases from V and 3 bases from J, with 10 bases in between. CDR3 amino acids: CASSIDGSQTDTQYF. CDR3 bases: TGTGCCAGTAGTATAGACGGGTCTCAGACAGATACGCAGTATTTT. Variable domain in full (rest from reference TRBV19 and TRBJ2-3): DGGITQSPKYLFRKEGQNVTLSCEQNLNHDAMYWYRQDPGQGLRLIYYSQIVNDFQKGDIAEGYSVSREKKESFPLTVTSAQKNPTAFYLCASSIDGSQTDTQYFGPGTRLTVL.

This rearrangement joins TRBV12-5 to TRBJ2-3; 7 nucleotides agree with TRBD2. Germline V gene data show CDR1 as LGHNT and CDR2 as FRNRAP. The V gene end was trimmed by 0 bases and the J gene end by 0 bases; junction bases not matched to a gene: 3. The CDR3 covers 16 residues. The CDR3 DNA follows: TGTGCTAGTGGTTTGGTATTGCGGGGGAGCACAGATACGCAGTATTTT. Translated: CASGLVLRGSTDTQYF.